This T cell receptor (beta chain) was profiled in a study of shared clonotypes between healthy human individuals. General study points: Inspection by rarefaction showed sorted-subset sequencing to be incomplete despite large depth. Several donors shared approximately 5% of their naive CD4 clonotypes.

About this clone: Its antigen is as yet unknown.

DNA at 150 to 200 ng, roughly 30,000 T cell genomes, went into sorted-subset replicate PCRs. The repertoire was sequenced with immunoSEQ multiplex PCR; TCRdb's copy has only in-frame clones and lacks some. The repertoire holds over a million clones, with around 98% as singletons. This CDR3 region has 14 residues. The V and J ends lost 2 bases and 2 bases respectively, with 11 bases between them. From germline, CDR1 is SGHDT and CDR2 YYEEEE. Sequencing used naive CD4+ T cells sorted from blood. Subset reported: CD45RA+ positively selected. This receptor was obtained from a man younger than 45 in good health. The chain is built from TRBV5-6 and TRBJ2-7, with D perhaps matching TRBD1 (6 bases). CDR3 amino acids: CASSFLTGTYEQYF. CDR3 DNA sequence: TGTGCCAGCAGCTTCCTGACAGGCACCTACGAGCAGTACTTC.